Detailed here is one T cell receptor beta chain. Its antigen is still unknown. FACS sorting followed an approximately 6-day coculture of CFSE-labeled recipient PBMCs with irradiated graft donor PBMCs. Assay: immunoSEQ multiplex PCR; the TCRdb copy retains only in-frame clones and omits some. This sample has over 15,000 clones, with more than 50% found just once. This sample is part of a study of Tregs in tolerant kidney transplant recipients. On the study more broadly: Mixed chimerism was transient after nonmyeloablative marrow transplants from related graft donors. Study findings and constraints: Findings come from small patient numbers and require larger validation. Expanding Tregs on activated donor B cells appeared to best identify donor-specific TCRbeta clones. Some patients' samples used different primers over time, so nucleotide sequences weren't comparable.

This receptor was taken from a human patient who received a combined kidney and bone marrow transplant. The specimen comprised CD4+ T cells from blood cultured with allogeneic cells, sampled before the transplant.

The CDR3 nucleotides are TGTGCCAGCAGGTACCAGGAAGCTGGAAACACCATATATTTT. This codes for CASRYQEAGNTIYF. The chain couples TRBV7-8 to TRBJ1-3; no clear D. The V gene lost 6 bases and the J gene lost 2 bases, with 11 bases spanning the gap. CDR1 is SGHVS and CDR2 is FQNEAQ in the germline V gene. The CDR3 totals 14 residues.